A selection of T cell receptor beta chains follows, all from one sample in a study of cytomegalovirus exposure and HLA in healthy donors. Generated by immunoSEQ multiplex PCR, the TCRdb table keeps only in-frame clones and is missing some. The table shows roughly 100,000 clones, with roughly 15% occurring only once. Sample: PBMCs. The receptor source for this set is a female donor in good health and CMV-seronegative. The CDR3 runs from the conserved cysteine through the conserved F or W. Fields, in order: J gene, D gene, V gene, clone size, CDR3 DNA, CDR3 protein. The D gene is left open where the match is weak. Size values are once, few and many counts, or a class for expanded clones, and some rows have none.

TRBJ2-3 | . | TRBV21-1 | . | TGTGCCAGCAGCAAAGTGGGAGTATACACAGATACGCAGTATTTT | CASSKVGVYTDTQYF
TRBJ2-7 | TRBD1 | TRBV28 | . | TGTGCCAGCAGTTTCATGGGACAGCCCTACGAGCAGTACTTC | CASSFMGQPYEQYF
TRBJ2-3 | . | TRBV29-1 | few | TGCAGTGCGGAGGGCGGGGTCACAGATACGCAGTATTTT | CSAEGGVTDTQYF
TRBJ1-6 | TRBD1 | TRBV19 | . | TGTGCCAGTAGGATCGGACAGGCCAATTCACCCCTCCACTTT | CASRIGQANSPLHF
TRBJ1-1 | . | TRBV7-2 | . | TGTGCCAGCAGCCGCGCAAGGGGAGGCACTGAAGCTTTCTTT | CASSRARGGTEAFF
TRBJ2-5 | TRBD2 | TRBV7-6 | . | TGTGCCAGCAGCTTAACTCCCGCCGTCGGGCTAGCGGGGAGTCAAGAGACCCAGTACTTC | CASSLTPAVGLAGSQETQYF
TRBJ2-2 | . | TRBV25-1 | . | TGTGCCAGCAGGCCTAGTGCCACCGGGGAGCTGTTTTTT | CASRPSATGELFF
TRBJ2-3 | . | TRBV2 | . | TGTGCCAGATTACTAGCTATGCCCCCAAATACGCAGTATTTT | CARLLAMPPNTQYF
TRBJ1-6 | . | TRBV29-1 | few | TGCAGCGTTGGGACTTCTAATTGTACGGATAATTCACCCCTCCACTTT | CSVGTSNCTDNSPLHF
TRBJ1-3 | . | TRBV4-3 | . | TGCGCCAGCAGCCAAGAATCGACTCGTGGAAACACCATATATTTT | CASSQESTRGNTIYF
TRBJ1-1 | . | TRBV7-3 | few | TGTGCCAGCAGCTTACAGGGGCCTGAAGCTTTCTTT | CASSLQGPEAFF
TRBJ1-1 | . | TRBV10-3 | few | TGTGCCATCAGTGAGTCACAGGAGCATGAAGCTTTCTTT | CAISESQEHEAFF
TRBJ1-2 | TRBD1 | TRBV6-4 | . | TGTGCCAGCAGTGCTAACACCGGGACAGGGTTCGGCTACACCTTC | CASSANTGTGFGYTF
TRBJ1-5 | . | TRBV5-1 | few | TGCGCCAGCAGCATGGACAGCTATCAGCCCCAGCATTTT | CASSMDSYQPQHF
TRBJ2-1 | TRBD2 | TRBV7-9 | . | TGTGCCAGCAGCTTAGTGCTAGCGGGGGCCGCTAATGAGCAGTTCTTC | CASSLVLAGAANEQFF
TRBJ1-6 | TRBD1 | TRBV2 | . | TGTGCCAGCAGTGATACAGGGGGGGATTCACCCCTCCACTTT | CASSDTGGDSPLHF
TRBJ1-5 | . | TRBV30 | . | TGTGCCTGGAGTCCCGGGGGCAATCAGCCCCAGCATTTT | CAWSPGGNQPQHF
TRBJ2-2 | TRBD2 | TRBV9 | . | TGTGCCAGCAGCGTCGGGGGGGCCTTCACCGGGGAGCTGTTTTTT | CASSVGGAFTGELFF